The following is a TCR beta chain sequence with its context. Its antigen is not known. The data derive from a study of shared clonotypes between healthy human individuals. Findings of the study overall: The researchers took only blood, and tissue repertoires probably look different. Generally, estimated richness proved larger in naive subsets than it did in memory subsets.

In the CD4+ fraction, cells were divided into CD45RA+ naive and CD45RA-negative memory subsets. The CDR3 sequence is 12 residues long. Trimming took 4 bases from V and 5 from J, leaving 8 bases between them. Germline V gene sequence: CDR1 SGHAT, CDR2 FQNNGV. Clones were sequenced by immunoSEQ multiplex PCR, and TCRdb holds only the in-frame ones, with some missing. Altogether more than 1 million clones are present, more than 75% being singletons, with the ten largest covering 0.5% to 0.6%. The TCR comes from a man between 18 and 29 years old in good health. Some clones in this sample may be carry-over from other donors' samples. The chain has TRBV11-2 and TRBJ2-5; no definite D call. The sequenced material came from memory CD4+ T cells from PBMCs. The sample's subset: CD45RA-negative fraction. CDR3 in amino acids: CASSSSTETQYF. The CDR3 nucleotides read TGTGCCAGCAGCTCTTCCACTGAGACCCAGTACTTC.